The sequence of this T cell receptor beta chain was determined in a study of early T cells in non-severe SARS-CoV-2 infection. This clonotype was counted many times. Unique molecular identifiers were added to individual cDNA molecules. In TCRdb, the 5' RACE reads were re-called with MiXCR into one record per CDR3 protein. Of about 58,000 distinct CDR3 sequences listed, around 12% are singletons. Germline-derived CDR1 and CDR2 are SGDLS and YYNGEE. Trimming stripped 0 bases from V and 6 bases from J, with 4 bases between. This CDR3 comprises 11 residues. The sequence came from an adult who was a healthcare worker with PCR-confirmed SARS-CoV-2 infection or an uninfected control (not recorded which). Sequences were obtained from whole blood. The V gene is TRBV9, the J gene TRBJ2-7; D gene ambiguous. The CDR3 here is CASSVAGEQYF. The CDR3 DNA sequence: TGTGCCAGCAGCGTAGCAGGCGAGCAGTACTTC.